This record concerns one T cell receptor (beta chain) sequence. The CDR3 covers 16 residues. Germline CDR1 reads MNHNS; CDR2 reads SASEGT. Trimming removed 6 bases from V and 1 base from J; junction bases left unmatched: 4. These data are taken from a study of CD4 and CD8 cells across lung adenocarcinoma regions. TCRdb used MiXCR to reprocess the PCR reads, holding one entry per CDR3 protein. Here the sample spans 4,900 or so distinct CDR3 sequences, roughly 60% being singletons. Sequenced: CD4+ T cells from the center of a lung tumor. The sequence was collected from a male donor with lung adenocarcinoma. The CD4 and CD8 labels of this study may be unreliable. The chain is built from TRBV6-1 and TRBJ2-1, with 12 bases fitting TRBD2. CDR3 bases: TGTGCCAGCAGAAACCTAGCGGGAGGGTCCTACAATGAGCAGTTCTTC. This encodes CASRNLAGGSYNEQFF.